This T cell receptor (beta chain) was recorded in a study of blood T cell repertoires in COVID-19. Study summary: Researchers got acute and convalescent COVID-19 samples from the United States, Italy and Spain. Sample material is recorded as cDNA or gDNA derived from T cells, B-cell-depleted T cells, or PBMCs.

As handled by the study authors: Reference gene primer amplification in the assay estimated nucleated cell counts. The protocol was immunoSEQ multiplex PCR, while the TCRdb copy is restricted to in-frame clones and leaves out a portion. Clone size and V and J calls were adopted from that table, with D and trimming inferred from the DNA. The sample comprises about 280,000 clones, roughly 87% of which are singletons, and about 2.2% rests with the top ten. Germline V gives CDR1 LNHDA, CDR2 SQIVND (reference sequence). J lost 7 bases, V lost 4 bases, and 5 bases had no gene match. This CDR3 spans 13 amino acids.

The receptor comes from a woman aged 45-59 years who had recovered from COVID-19. The chain joins TRBV19 to TRBJ1-1; TRBD1 matches 8 bases. Sequencing was done on a sample of peripheral blood. The CDR3 region is CASSKDRGIEAFF. The CDR3 DNA is TGTGCCAGTAGTAAAGACAGGGGTATTGAAGCTTTCTTT.